The T cell receptor (beta chain) described here comes from a study of cytomegalovirus exposure and HLA in healthy donors (TCRdb year 2017). In the study overall: According to an earlier analysis of 550 to 750 of the donors, about 170 million T cells yielded 117 million unique TCR beta sequences and 276 Gb of sequence data. The genetic ancestry cluster associated with self-reported Caucasian donors included 81% of the roughly 390 genotyped donors. The aim of the study was to test whether cataloging public T cell receptors could identify signatures of past pathogen exposure. The study profiled the T cell repertoires of approximately 700 subjects by immunosequencing and related them to cytomegalovirus serostatus. Every repertoire in the discovery cohort had been generated on one and the same sequencing platform. A later analysis re-analyzed previously published TCR beta repertoires from 666 donors and added high-resolution HLA genotyping to study TCR occurrence patterns. Among some 400 genotyped donors of the cohort, an average of approximately 240,000 unique TCR beta nucleotide sequences were sequenced per donor, about a sixth of them non-productive. Both class I and class II loci were covered by HLA typing, at four-digit resolution. Typing coverage differed by locus: A, B, C, DRB1 and DQB1 were typed in about 620-630 donors, DQA1 in 522, DPA1 in around 610, and DPB1 in 450 to 490. A later genetic analysis used genome-wide SNP genotypes for about 60% of the roughly 700 donors, treating that subset as a discovery cohort. An early release that covered several hundred HLA-typed donors contained approximately 300 gigabases of sequencing data and 85 million to 100 million unique TCR sequences. Donor age, sex, ethnicity and CMV serostatus were collected together with the repertoire data. A handful of DR-DQ haplotypes were treated as single units for association and clustering because of strong linkage in the cohort. An earlier analysis of a few hundred of the donors applied high-throughput TCR beta sequencing to assess whether each TCR beta V gene segment acted as functional or pseudogenic. Rather than drawing on any new phenotypic data, the later analysis identified candidate immune exposures from TCR beta sequences and the way those sequences occurred across donors. A separate validation cohort of roughly 130 different subjects was used in addition to the approximately 700-subject first cohort. The study combined high-throughput TCR immunosequencing, statistical association of individual TCRs with disease status, and machine learning to predict cytomegalovirus infection status. What the research found in general, with its limitations: Cytomegalovirus status was reported to be diagnosed by the classifier with high specificity and sensitivity in both the original and validation cohorts. In a later analysis, TCR association rates were found to vary across HLA loci, with the most associated TCRs seen for DRB1 alleles and the fewest for HLA-C alleles. For the cohort, immune exposure information was limited to CMV serostatus. Some IMGT-functional V segments, including TRBV6-2 and TRBV6-3, could not be told apart with the 87-base-pair reads, so those segments were excluded. A later analysis found that most CMV-associated TCR beta chains appeared HLA-restricted, with HLA associations seemingly driven largely by CMV exposure. An association between a missense DCLRE1C variant and V-gene and J-gene trimming of TCR beta chains was found in a later genetic analysis and replicated in an independent cohort. An earlier analysis of approximately 600 of the donors showed that most TCR beta V segments appeared in productive rearrangements either about 87% or about 30% of the time, which broadly matched IMGT annotations. Linkage disequilibrium might explain the correlated functional status among segregating V segments, but an unknown experimental factor could not be ruled out. Compared with equally common non-associated chains, HLA-associated TCR beta chains in a later analysis were more clonally expanded and had lower generation probabilities. Roughly uniform sequencing depth across donors was assumed in presence/absence analyses, although this assumption may not hold. The sequencing pipeline was judged likely to have produced a cluster of highly shared sequence variants as a technical artifact. A later analysis reported that several top co-occurrence clusters appeared linked to parvovirus B19, influenza, CMV and Epstein-Barr virus. A later genetic analysis reported fewer N-insertions in productive TCRs among donors in an Asian-associated ancestry cluster than the roughly 620-donor mean. In vitro tests confirmed that three of the cytomegalovirus-associated TCR beta chains recognize cytomegalovirus antigens. At a false discovery rate of 0.05, a later analysis linked 16,951 TCR beta sequences to specific HLA alleles. Because HLA typing was missing for some donors at each locus, association tests included only the typed subset. A further reported finding was that TCR beta sequences accurately predicted the HLA-A and HLA-B alleles for most subjects in the first cohort. Only TCR beta chains were sequenced in this cohort, and the absence of alpha or paired-chain data limited detectable features. Most TCR sequences were seen in very few donors, while some public TCRs were found in many individuals. When HLA alleles, especially DR and DQ, strongly co-occurred, attributing TCR associations to individual alleles was difficult. The study listed 150 to 200 TCR beta chains as associated with cytomegalovirus. The authors suggested that the approach could potentially be generalized to other disease states and immunological phenotypes. Roughly 17 rarely observed V segments, including chromosome 9 orphons, were excluded from the earlier analysis of a few hundred of the donors because counts were too low.

The V and J ends are trimmed by 6 bases and 0 bases, leaving 12 bases between them. Inclusive of the bounding cysteine and phenylalanine, the CDR3 is 15 residues long. The entry retains the CDR3 DNA only, 45 bases that are in frame from base 1. From the germline V gene (reference sequence), CDR1 is LNHDA and CDR2 is SQIVND. The library was generated by the immunoSEQ multiplex PCR assay. For the multiplex PCR, a mixture combining 60 forward primers for TCR Vbeta segments and 13 reverse primers for TCR Jbeta segments was used. The CDR3 region of rearranged TCR beta genes was amplified from genomic DNA by a multiplex PCR assay. On the Illumina HiSeq System, the amplified TCR beta libraries were sequenced as 87-base-pair reads. Per the authors' processing: In a later analysis, tens of millions of unique TCR beta chains were counted across the 500 to 700 repertoires, and approximately 9.9 million of these chains were shared by at least two donors. Raw reads were error-corrected and collapsed into unique sequences by a nearest-neighbor algorithm in which closely related sequences were merged to remove PCR and sequencing errors. V, D and J gene segments were assigned by aligning CDR3 sequences to IMGT reference sequences. For a sequence to be retained, a match of at least six nucleotides to both a V gene segment and a J gene segment was required. Rearrangements were called productive when the CDR3 lacked stop codons and stayed in frame with V and J; all others were non-productive. Following IMGT convention, CDR3 was defined as the stretch from the second conserved V-encoded cysteine to the conserved J-encoded phenylalanine. The earlier analysis of some 600 of the donors excluded sequences that lacked an unambiguous match to a single V gene segment. In an earlier analysis of several hundred of the donors, V segments were called functional above 56.7% productive rearrangements and were called segregating when the between-donor standard deviation exceeded 5%. A statistical classification framework was developed to diagnose cytomegalovirus status using the catalog of TCR beta chain sequences. V and J gene assignment, in a later analysis, came from comparing TCR nucleotide sequences with IMGT/GENE-DB human TR gene sequences. In a later analysis, CDR3 sequences and most-parsimonious VDJ recombination scenarios were assigned using the TCRdist pipeline. In a later analysis, each TCR beta chain was defined by its CDR3 amino acid sequence together with its V-gene family, and reads lacking a unique V-gene family were excluded. As a way to deal with suspected cross-contamination and a sequencing artifact, a later analysis dropped 592 nucleotide sequences that were highly shared and had low generation probability. A later analysis calculated a clonal expansion index for each public chain from normalized within-repertoire ranks of inferred template counts. In a later analysis, generation probabilities were computed using a VDJ recombination model fitted to out-of-frame rearrangements, and the results were checked against IGoR. In a later analysis, TCR-TCR, TCR-HLA and TCR-CMV co-occurrence was scored with hypergeometric tests, and a repertoire-size bias correction was applied to TCR pairs. To estimate false discovery rates, a later analysis permuted the HLA or CMV assignments 20 times. In a later analysis, co-occurring TCRs were grouped using DBSCAN, with TCRdist sequence similarity added in when clustering inside HLA-allele-positive subsets. For co-occurrence clustering, repertoires with fewer than 30,000 or more than 120,000 public chains were excluded, along with a handful of repertoires with anomalous nucleotide sharing. What TCRdb holds here is the immuneACCESS table cut down to in-frame rearrangements. Part of the clones is not present; checked against another copy, under half of the missing clones reflect an unresolved V gene, and the others are unexplained. That table supplies the V and J calls and clone size; D and trimming were determined from the DNA. The sample profile shows some 150,000 clones; around 77% of them were found once. 2% to 2.5% of the sample belongs to the ten largest clones.

The cohort was made up of hundreds of healthy bone marrow donors. Cohort members were all nominally healthy when sampled, although unrecorded immune exposures were likely present. The donor was CMV seronegative and belonged to the group of under 400 seronegative cohort members. A peripheral blood sample was collected from each donor, and TCR beta sequencing was performed on peripheral blood mononuclear cells. The Qiagen DNeasy Blood Extraction Kit was used to extract genomic DNA from the blood cell samples. About this clone: The clone's antigen remains unknown. No much larger clone is present one base from it, and per-base qualities are unavailable.

Sample: PBMCs. This receptor chain uses TRBV19 and TRBJ1-5; a weak D assignment points to TRBD1 (5 bases agree). The TCR was taken from a man aged 25 to 40 in good health and CMV-seronegative. This receptor has the CDR3 CASSQTDNSNQPQHF. At the DNA level, the sequence is TGTGCCAGTAGCCAGACAGATAATAGCAATCAGCCCCAGCATTTT.